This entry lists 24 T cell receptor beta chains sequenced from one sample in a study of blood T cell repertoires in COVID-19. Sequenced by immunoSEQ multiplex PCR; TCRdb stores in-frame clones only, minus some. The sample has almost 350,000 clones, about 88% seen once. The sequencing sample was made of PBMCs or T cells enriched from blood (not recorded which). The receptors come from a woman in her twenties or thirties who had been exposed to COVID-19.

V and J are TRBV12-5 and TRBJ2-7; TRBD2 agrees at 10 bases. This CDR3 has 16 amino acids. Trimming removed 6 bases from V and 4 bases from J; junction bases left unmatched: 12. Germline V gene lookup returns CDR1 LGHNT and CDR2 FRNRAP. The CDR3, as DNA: TGTGCTAGTGGAATCTCTTTCCCGGGACTAGCGTACGAGCAGTACTTC. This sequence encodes CASGISFPGLAYEQYF.

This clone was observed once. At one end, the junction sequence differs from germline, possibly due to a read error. The CDR3 coding sequence is TGTGCTAGCAGCTTAAGTCCAGGGGACGGAACTAATGAAAAACTGTTTTTT. It yields the protein CASSLSPGDGTNEKLFF. The genes are TRBV7-7 and TRBJ1-4; tentative D call: TRBD1 (6 bases). The CDR3 loop spans 17 amino acids. Germline assignment: CDR1 SSHAT and CDR2 FNYEAQ (reference sequence).

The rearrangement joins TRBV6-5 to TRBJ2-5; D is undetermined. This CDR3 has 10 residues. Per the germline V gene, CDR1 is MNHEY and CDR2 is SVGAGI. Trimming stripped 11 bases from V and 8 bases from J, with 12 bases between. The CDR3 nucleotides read TGTGCCGCCGGTGGTGGTACCCAGTACTTC. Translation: CAAGGGTQYF.

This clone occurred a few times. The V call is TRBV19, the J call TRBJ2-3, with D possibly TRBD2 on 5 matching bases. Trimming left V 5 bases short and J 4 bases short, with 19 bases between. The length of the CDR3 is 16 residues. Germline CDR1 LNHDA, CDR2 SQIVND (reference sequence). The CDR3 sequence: CASSGRRGIESDTQYF. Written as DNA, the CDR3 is TGTGCCAGTAGTGGCCGACGGGGAATCGAATCAGATACGCAGTATTTT. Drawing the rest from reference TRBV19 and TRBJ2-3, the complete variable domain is DGGITQSPKYLFRKEGQNVTLSCEQNLNHDAMYWYRQDPGQGLRLIYYSQIVNDFQKGDIAEGYSVSREKKESFPLTVTSAQKNPTAFYLCASSGRRGIESDTQYFGPGTRLTVL.

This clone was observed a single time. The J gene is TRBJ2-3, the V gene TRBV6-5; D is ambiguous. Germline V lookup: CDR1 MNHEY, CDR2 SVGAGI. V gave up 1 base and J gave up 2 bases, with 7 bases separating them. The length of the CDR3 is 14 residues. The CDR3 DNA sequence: TGTGCCAGCAGTTACTTACAGAACACAGATACGCAGTATTTT. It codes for CASSYLQNTDTQYF.

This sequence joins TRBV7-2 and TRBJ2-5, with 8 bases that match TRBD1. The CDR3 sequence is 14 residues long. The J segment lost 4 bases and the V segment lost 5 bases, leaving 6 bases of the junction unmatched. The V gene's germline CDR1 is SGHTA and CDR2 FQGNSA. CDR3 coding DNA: TGTGCCAGCAGCCTCAGGGGGCCTGGAGAGACCCAGTACTTC. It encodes CASSLRGPGETQYF.

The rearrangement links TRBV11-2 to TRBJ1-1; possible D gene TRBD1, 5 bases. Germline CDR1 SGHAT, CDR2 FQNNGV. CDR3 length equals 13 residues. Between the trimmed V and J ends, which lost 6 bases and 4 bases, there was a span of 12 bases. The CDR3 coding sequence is TGTGCCAGCAGAAGGCAGGGAATCACTGAAGCTTTCTTT. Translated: CASRRQGITEAFF.

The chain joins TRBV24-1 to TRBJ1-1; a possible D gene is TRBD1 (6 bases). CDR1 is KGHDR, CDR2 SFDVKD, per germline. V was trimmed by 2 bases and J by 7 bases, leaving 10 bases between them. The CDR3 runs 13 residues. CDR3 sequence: CATSDSGQHEAFF. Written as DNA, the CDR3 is TGTGCCACCAGTGATTCGGGACAACATGAAGCTTTCTTT.

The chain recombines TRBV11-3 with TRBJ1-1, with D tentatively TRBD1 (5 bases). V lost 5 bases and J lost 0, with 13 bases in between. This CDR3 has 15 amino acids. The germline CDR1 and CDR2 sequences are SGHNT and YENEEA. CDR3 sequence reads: CASSPLGALNTEAFF. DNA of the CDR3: TGTGCCAGCAGCCCATTAGGGGCCCTGAACACTGAAGCTTTCTTT.

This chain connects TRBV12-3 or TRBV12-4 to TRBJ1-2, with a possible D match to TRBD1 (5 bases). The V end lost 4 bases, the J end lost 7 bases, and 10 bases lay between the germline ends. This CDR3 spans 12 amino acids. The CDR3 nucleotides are TGTGCCAGCAGTTCAGGGCTTGGTGGCTACACCTTC. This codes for CASSSGLGGYTF.

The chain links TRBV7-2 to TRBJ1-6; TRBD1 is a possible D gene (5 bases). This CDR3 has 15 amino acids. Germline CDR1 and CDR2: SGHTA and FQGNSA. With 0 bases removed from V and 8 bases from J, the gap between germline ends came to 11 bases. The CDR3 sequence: CASSLAAGRDSPLHF. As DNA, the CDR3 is TGTGCCAGCAGCTTAGCGGCAGGGAGGGATTCACCCCTCCACTTT. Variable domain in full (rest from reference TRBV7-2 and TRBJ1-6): GAGVSQSPSNKVTEKGKDVELRCDPISGHTALYWYRQSLGQGLEFLIYFQGNSAPDKSGLPSDRFSAERTGGSVSTLTIQRTQQEDSAVYLCASSLAAGRDSPLHFGNGTRLTVT.

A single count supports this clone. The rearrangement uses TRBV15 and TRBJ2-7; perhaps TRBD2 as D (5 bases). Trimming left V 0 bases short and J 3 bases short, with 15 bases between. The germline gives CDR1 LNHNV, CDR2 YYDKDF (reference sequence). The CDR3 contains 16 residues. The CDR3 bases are TGTGCCACCAGCAGAGACCAGGCCCGAGGGATCTACGAGCAGTACTTC. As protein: CATSRDQARGIYEQYF.

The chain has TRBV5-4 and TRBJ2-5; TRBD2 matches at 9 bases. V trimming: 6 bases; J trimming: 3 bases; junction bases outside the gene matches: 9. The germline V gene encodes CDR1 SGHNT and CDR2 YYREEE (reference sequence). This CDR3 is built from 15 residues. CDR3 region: CASTILAGPEETQYF. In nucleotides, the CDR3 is TGTGCCAGCACCATACTAGCGGGCCCAGAAGAGACCCAGTACTTC.

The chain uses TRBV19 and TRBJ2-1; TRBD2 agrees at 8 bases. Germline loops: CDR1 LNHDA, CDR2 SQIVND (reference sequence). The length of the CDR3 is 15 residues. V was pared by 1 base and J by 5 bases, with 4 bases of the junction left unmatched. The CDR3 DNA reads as TGTGCCAGTAGTATAGTAGAAGCGGGAGACAATGAGCAGTTCTTC. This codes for CASSIVEAGDNEQFF.

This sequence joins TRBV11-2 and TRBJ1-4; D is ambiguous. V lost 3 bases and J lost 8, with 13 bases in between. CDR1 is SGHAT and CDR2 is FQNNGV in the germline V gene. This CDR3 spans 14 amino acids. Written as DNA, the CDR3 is TGTGCCAGCAGCTTTCGCGGCGGGGAAGAAAAACTGTTTTTT. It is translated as CASSFRGGEEKLFF.

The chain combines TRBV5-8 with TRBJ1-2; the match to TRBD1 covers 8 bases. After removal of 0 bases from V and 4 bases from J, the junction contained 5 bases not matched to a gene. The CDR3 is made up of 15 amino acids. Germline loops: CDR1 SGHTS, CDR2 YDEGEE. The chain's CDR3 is CASSLENRGVYGYTF. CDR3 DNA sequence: TGTGCCAGCAGCTTGGAAAACAGGGGGGTCTATGGCTACACCTTC.

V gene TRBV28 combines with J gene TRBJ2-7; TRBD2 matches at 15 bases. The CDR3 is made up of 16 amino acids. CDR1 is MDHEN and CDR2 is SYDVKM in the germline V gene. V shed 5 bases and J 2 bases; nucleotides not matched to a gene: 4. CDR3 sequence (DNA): TGTGCCAGCAGTAAACGGACTAGCGGGGGGGCCTACGAGCAGTACTTC. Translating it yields CASSKRTSGGAYEQYF.

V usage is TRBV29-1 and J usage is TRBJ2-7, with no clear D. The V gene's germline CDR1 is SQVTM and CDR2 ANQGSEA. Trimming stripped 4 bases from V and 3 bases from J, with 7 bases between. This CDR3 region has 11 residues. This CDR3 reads CSVAFSYEQYF. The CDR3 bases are TGCAGCGTTGCATTCAGCTACGAGCAGTACTTC.

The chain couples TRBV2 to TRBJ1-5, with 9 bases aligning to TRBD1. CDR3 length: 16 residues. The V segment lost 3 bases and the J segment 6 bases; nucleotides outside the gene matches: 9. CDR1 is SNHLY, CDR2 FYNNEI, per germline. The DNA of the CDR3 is TGTGCCAGCAGTGAGGCCTACAGGGGGCGGGCTCAGCCCCAGCATTTT. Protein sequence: CASSEAYRGRAQPQHF. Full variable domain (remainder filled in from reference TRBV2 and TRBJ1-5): EPEVTQTPSHQVTQMGQEVILRCVPISNHLYFYWYRQILGQKVEFLVSFYNNEISEKSEIFDDQFSVERPDGSNFTLKIRSTKLEDSAMYFCASSEAYRGRAQPQHFGDGTRLSIL.

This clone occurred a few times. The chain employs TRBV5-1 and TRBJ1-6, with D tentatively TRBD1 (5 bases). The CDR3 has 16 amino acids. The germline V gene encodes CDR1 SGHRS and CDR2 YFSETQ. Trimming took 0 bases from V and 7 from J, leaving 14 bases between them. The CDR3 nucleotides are TGCGCCAGCAGCTTGGCCGGGGGGTTAGTGAATTCACCCCTCCACTTT. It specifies CASSLAGGLVNSPLHF.

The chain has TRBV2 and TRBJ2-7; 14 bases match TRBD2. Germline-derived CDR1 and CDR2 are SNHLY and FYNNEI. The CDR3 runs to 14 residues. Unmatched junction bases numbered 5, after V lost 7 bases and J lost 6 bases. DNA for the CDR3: TGTGCCAGCATCGGGACTAGCGGGAGCCCCGAGCAGTACTTC. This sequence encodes CASIGTSGSPEQYF.

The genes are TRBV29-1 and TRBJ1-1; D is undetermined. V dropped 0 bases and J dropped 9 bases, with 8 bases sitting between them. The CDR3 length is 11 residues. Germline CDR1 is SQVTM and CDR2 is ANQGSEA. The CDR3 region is CSVEDLAKAFF. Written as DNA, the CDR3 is TGCAGCGTTGAAGATTTGGCAAAAGCTTTCTTT.

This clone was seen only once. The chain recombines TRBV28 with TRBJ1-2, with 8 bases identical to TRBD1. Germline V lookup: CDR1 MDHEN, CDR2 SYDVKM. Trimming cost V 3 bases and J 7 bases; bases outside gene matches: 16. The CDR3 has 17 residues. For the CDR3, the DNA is TGTGCCAGCAGTTTCCAGCTGCTGGGCCAGGGGGCCCCTGGCTACACCTTC. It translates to CASSFQLLGQGAPGYTF.

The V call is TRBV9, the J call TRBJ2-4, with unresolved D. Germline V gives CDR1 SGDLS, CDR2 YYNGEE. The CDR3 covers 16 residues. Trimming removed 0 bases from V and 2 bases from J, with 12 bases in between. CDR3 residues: CASSVEFQNPKNIQYF. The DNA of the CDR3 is TGTGCCAGCAGCGTAGAATTCCAGAATCCCAAAAACATTCAGTACTTC.